This T cell receptor beta chain was profiled in a study of blood T cell repertoires in COVID-19. Overall study context: Samples taken during acute and convalescent COVID-19 were collected in the United States, Italy and Spain. T cells, B-cell-depleted T cells, or PBMCs supplied cDNA or gDNA.

How the authors handled the data: By means of reference gene primer amplification, nucleated cell counts were estimated. TCRdb keeps only in-frame clones here, not all; method: immunoSEQ multiplex PCR. V, J and clone size derive from that table, while D and trimming were established from the DNA sequence. Of about 270,000 clones in the sample, about 89% were seen once. The trim removed 3 bases at V and 1 base at J, leaving 10 bases unmatched. This CDR3 spans 18 amino acids. Germline CDR1 reads SGDLS; CDR2 reads YYNGEE. Source material: peripheral blood. The sequence derives from a man in his forties with active or convalescent COVID-19. V is TRBV9 and J is TRBJ1-4, with 9 nucleotides matching TRBD1. The CDR3 here is CASSAYPGQGRTNEKLFF. In DNA form, the CDR3 reads TGTGCCAGCAGCGCATATCCGGGACAGGGAAGAACTAATGAAAAACTGTTTTTT.